This passage covers 13 T cell receptor beta chains from one sample sequenced in a study of blood T cell repertoires in COVID-19 (dated by TCRdb to 2018 to 2020). Library generation was performed with the immunoSEQ multiplex PCR assay. The table comes from immuneACCESS by way of TCRdb, which keeps in-frame sequences with V and J called. Part of the clones is missing from these tables; in studies checked, under half for an unresolved V gene and the rest for unknown reasons. This sample has roughly 150,000 clones in its table, and roughly 90% of those were observed once. The ten largest clones add up to about 4.4% of the sample. The specimen sequenced was PBMCs or T cells enriched from blood (not recorded which). These receptors came from a man in his forties or fifties who had recovered from COVID-19.

To note about this clone: The junction shows a germline mismatch at one end, possibly a read error. The CDR3 sequence: CAISAPTSGKPF. The CDR3 DNA sequence: TGTGCCATCAGTGCGCCGACTAGCGGGAAGCCCTTC. The rearrangement joins TRBV10-3 to TRBJ2-7; 11 bases agree with TRBD2. The CDR3 totals 12 residues. Per germline, CDR1 ENHRY and CDR2 SYGVKD.

This clone was picked up a small number of times. This chain joins TRBV21-1 and TRBJ2-7; the table's TRBD1 call for D was not verified on the DNA. TRBV21-1 is tagged as a pseudogene. The CDR3 loop spans 22 amino acids. CDR3 sequence (DNA): TGTGCCAGCAGCAAAGAACAGGGGGCCTTTGGTGTGCGGGAGCCCGTGTCCTACGAGCAGTACTTC. Its translation: CASSKEQGAFGVREPVSYEQYF.

The chain couples TRBV6-1 to TRBJ1-2, with 7 bases aligning to TRBD1. The trim removed 2 bases at V and 0 bases at J, leaving 3 bases unmatched. Germline lookup yields CDR1 MNHNS and CDR2 SASEGT. This CDR3 region has 15 residues. CDR3 sequence: CASSEPGQTNYGYTF. CDR3 sequence (DNA): TGTGCCAGCAGTGAACCGGGACAGACTAACTATGGCTACACCTTC.

V usage is TRBV7-9 and J usage is TRBJ2-7; 10 bases match TRBD2. V trimming: 5 bases; J trimming: 4 bases; junction bases outside the gene matches: 2. Germline V CDR1 and CDR2: SEHNR, FQNEAQ (reference sequence). The CDR3 extends over 13 amino acids. The CDR3 is CASSTSGDYEQYF. The CDR3 DNA reads as TGTGCCAGCAGCACTAGCGGGGATTACGAGCAGTACTTC.

V gene TRBV18 combines with J gene TRBJ1-2; a possible D gene is TRBD1 (5 bases). V was pared by 3 bases and J by 2 bases, with 13 bases between. Per germline, CDR1 KGHSH and CDR2 LQKENI. This CDR3 region has 15 residues. CDR3 bases: TGTGCCAGCTCACCTCAGGTGACAGCGAACTATGGCTACACCTTC. Amino acids: CASSPQVTANYGYTF.

The chain has TRBV6-5 and TRBJ2-3, with 9 bases matching TRBD2. The V and J ends lost 3 bases and 6 bases, in that order; junction bases with no gene match: 10. Germline V gene sequence: CDR1 MNHEY, CDR2 SVGAGI. This CDR3 is 16 amino acids long. In DNA, the CDR3 is TGTGCCAGCAGTTATCACTGGGCGGGGGGGCCGGATACGCAGTATTTT. This codes for CASSYHWAGGPDTQYF.

The rearrangement uses TRBV2 and TRBJ1-2; 8 positions agree with TRBD1. Germline-derived CDR1 and CDR2 are SNHLY and FYNNEI. Unmatched junction bases numbered 5, after V lost 5 bases and J lost 0 bases. There are 15 residues in the CDR3. CDR3 protein: CASSFRGPANYGYTF. CDR3 nucleotides: TGTGCCAGCAGTTTCAGGGGGCCCGCTAACTATGGCTACACCTTC. The variable domain in full, completed from reference TRBV2 and TRBJ1-2, reads EPEVTQTPSHQVTQMGQEVILRCVPISNHLYFYWYRQILGQKVEFLVSFYNNEISEKSEIFDDQFSVERPDGSNFTLKIRSTKLEDSAMYFCASSFRGPANYGYTFGSGTRLTVV.

The CDR3 here is CASSLNRDSPLHF. The CDR3, as DNA: TGTGCCAGCAGCTTAAATCGGGATTCACCCCTCCACTTT. The chain recombines TRBV7-2 with TRBJ1-6, with no clear D. This CDR3 region has 13 residues. The germline gives CDR1 SGHTA, CDR2 FQGNSA. V was trimmed by 2 bases and J by 8 bases, leaving 7 bases between them.

Comments on this clone: The same CDR3 arises from other DNA sequences in this sample as well. The CDR3 reads CASSPDRGNSPLHF. The CDR3, as DNA: TGCGCCAGCAGCCCGGACAGGGGTAATTCACCCCTCCACTTT. The chain recombines TRBV5-1 with TRBJ1-6; 9 nucleotides match TRBD1. With V trimmed by 4 bases and J by 6 bases, 2 bases remained unmatched. CDR1 SGHRS and CDR2 YFSETQ come from the germline V gene. The CDR3 spans 14 residues.

This sequence joins TRBV11-3 and TRBJ2-3; 10 bases align to TRBD2. The CDR3 covers 17 residues. CDR1 is SGHNT and CDR2 is YENEEA in the germline V gene. V trimming: 1 base; J trimming: 5 bases; junction bases outside the gene matches: 9. In DNA, the CDR3 is TGTGCCAGCAGCTTAGGACGTCCCCTAGCGGGAGAAGATACGCAGTATTTT. Translated: CASSLGRPLAGEDTQYF.

The V gene is TRBV5-1, the J gene TRBJ1-2, with 7 positions matching TRBD1. The CDR3 extends over 14 amino acids. V dropped 0 bases and J dropped 3; count of bases not matched to a gene: 2. CDR1 and CDR2 from the germline V gene are SGHRS and YFSETQ. In nucleotides, the CDR3 is TGCGCCAGCAGCTTGGTAGGGGGCGACTATGGCTACACCTTC. Its protein is CASSLVGGDYGYTF.

The V and J genes are TRBV28 and TRBJ2-3; D is undetermined. Germline V gene sequence: CDR1 MDHEN, CDR2 SYDVKM. The CDR3 consists of 13 residues. V was shortened by 4 bases and J by 2 bases, with 7 bases between the two germline ends. The CDR3 loop reads CASSYLYTDTQYF. The DNA for the CDR3 is TGTGCCAGCAGTTACCTCTACACAGATACGCAGTATTTT. Full variable domain (missing parts from reference TRBV28 and TRBJ2-3): DVKVTQSSRYLVKRTGEKVFLECVQDMDHENMFWYRQDPGLGLRLIYFSYDVKMKEKGDIPEGYSVSREKKERFSLILESASTNQTSMYLCASSYLYTDTQYFGPGTRLTVL.

V is TRBV7-6 and J is TRBJ1-1; D perhaps matches TRBD1 (6 bases). The germline CDR1 and CDR2 sequences are SGHVS and FNYEAQ. Deletions cut 8 bases from V and 3 bases from J, with 16 bases between. This CDR3 region has 14 residues. The CDR3 bases are TGTGCCAGCGTACGGGACATCGCCCACACTGAAGCTTTCTTT. It is translated as CASVRDIAHTEAFF.